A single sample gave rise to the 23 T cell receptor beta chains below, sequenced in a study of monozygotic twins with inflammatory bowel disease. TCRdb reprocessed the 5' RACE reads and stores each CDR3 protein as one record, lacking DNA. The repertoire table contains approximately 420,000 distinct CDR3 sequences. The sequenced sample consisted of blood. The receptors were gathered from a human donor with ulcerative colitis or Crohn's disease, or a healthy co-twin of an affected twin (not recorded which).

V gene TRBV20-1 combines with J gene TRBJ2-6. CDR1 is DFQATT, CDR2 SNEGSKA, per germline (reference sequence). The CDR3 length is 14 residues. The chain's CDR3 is CSANWNSGANVLTF.

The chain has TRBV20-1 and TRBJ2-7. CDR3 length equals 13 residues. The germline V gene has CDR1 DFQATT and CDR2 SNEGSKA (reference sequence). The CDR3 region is CSAKPAGAPEQYF.

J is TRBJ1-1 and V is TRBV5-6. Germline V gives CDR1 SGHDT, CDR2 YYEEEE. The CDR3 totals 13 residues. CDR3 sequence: CASRLGVNTEAFF. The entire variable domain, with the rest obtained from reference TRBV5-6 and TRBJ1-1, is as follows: DAGVTQSPTHLIKTRGQQVTLRCSPKSGHDTVSWYQQALGQGPQFIFQYYEEEERQRGNFPDRFSGHQFPNYSSELNVNALLLGDSALYLCASRLGVNTEAFFGQGTRLTVV.

Here the CDR3 reads CASSQYNSPLHF. The chain uses TRBV27 and TRBJ1-6. Germline loops: CDR1 MNHEY, CDR2 SMNVEV (reference sequence). The CDR3 runs to 12 residues.

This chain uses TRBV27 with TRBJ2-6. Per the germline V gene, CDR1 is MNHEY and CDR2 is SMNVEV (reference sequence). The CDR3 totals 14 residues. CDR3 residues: CASSLSTGANVLTF.

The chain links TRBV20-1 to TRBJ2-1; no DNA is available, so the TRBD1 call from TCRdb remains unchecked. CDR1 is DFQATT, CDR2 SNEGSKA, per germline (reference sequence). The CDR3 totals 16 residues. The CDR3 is CSAREFTGTRHNEQFF.

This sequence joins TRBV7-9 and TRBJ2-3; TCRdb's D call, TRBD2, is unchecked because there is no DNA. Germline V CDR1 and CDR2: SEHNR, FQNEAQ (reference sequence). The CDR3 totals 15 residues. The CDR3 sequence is CASSIQGLSTDTQYF.

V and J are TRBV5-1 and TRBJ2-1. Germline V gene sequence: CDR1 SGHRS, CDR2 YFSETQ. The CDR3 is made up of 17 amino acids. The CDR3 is CASSLGRDEGSYNEQFF.

The CDR3 sequence is CASSQDGLAGRQETQYF. The chain carries TRBV4-2 and TRBJ2-5; TCRdb calls TRBD2, which cannot be checked without DNA. The CDR3 totals 17 residues. CDR1 is LGHNA, CDR2 YNFKEQ, per germline.

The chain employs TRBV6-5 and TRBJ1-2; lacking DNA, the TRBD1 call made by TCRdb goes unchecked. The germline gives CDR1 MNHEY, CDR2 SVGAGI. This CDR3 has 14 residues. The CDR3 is CASSYFPGSYGYTF.

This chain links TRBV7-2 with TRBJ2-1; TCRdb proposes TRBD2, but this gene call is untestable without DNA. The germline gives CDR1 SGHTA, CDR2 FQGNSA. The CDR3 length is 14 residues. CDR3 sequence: CASSFSGSISEQFF.

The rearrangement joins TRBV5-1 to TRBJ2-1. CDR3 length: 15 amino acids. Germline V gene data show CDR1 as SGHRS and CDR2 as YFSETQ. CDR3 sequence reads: CASSLEGGPYNEQFF.

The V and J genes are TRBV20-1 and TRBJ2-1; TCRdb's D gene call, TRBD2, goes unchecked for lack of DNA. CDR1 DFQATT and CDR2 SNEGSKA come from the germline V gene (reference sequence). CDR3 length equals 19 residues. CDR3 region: CSARMARGAWDTFYNEQFF.

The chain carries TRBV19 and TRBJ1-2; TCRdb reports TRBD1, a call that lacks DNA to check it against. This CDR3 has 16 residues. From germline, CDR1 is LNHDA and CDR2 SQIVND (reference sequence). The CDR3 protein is CASTPHRQGENYGYTF.

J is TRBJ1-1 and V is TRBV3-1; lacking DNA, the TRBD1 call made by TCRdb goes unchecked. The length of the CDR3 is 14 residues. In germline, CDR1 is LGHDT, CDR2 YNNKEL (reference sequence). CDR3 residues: CASSPSGTATEAFF.

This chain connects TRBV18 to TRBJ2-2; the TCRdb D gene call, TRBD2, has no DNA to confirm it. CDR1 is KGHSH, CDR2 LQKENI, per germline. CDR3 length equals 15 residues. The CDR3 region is CASSPWRAGTGELFF.

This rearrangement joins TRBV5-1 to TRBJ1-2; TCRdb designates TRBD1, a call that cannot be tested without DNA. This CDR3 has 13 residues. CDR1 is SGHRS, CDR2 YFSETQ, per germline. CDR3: CASSFGERSGYTF.

CDR3 loop: CASSPYRSGNTIYF. The rearrangement joins TRBV3-1 to TRBJ1-3. Germline V gene lookup returns CDR1 LGHDT and CDR2 YNNKEL (reference sequence). This CDR3 is 14 amino acids long.

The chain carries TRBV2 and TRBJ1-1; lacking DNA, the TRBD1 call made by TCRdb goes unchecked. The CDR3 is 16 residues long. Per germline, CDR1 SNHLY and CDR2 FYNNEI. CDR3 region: CASTPRGTVMNTEAFF.

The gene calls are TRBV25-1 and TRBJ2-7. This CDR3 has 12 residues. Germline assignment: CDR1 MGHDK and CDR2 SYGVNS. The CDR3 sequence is CASGERGYEQYF.

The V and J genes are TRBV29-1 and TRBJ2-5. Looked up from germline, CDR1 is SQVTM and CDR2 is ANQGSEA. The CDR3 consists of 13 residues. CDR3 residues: CSAQPGTQETQYF.

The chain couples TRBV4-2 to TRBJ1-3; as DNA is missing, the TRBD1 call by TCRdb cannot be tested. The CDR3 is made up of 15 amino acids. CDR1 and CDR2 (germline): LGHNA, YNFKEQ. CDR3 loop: CASSQDNRNFGTIYF.

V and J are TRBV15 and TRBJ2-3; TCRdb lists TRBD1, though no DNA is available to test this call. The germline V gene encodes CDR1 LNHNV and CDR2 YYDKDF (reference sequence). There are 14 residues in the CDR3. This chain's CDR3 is CATSRDGGGDTQYF.